This paragraph covers one T cell receptor (beta chain) sequence. The antigen is unknown. The data derive from a study of T cells expressing NK-cell markers. Study context: Cells sorted as CD3+CD56+NKG2C+, CD3+CD56+NKG2C- and CD3+CD56-NKG2C+ T cells supplied the TCR beta repertoires. Study-wide points: Evidence did not settle whether expanded NKG2C+ T cell clones targeted HCMV.

CDR3 length: 15 residues. Germline lookup yields CDR1 SGHVS and CDR2 FNYEAQ. TCRdb reprocessed the 5' RACE reads and keeps a single row for each CDR3 protein, giving no DNA. The listing contains about 110,000 distinct CDR3 sequences. Sequenced material: blood T cells: a sorted CD56 or NKG2C T cell subset, CD4+ or CD8+ T cells, or bulk PBMC T cells (not recorded which). The chain joins TRBV7-6 to TRBJ2-1. The TCR comes from a woman aged 18 to 75 in good health. The CDR3 is CASSLASDGYNEQFF.